Given below is one TCR beta chain in context. This entry is derived from a study of T cell changes during pregnancy in multiple sclerosis. There are 14 residues in the CDR3. Germline values: CDR1 LNHDA, CDR2 SQIVND (reference sequence). The germline V and J ends were trimmed by 3 bases and 8 bases, with 13 bases remaining between them. Data came from immunoSEQ multiplex PCR; TCRdb stores just in-frame clones and leaves some out. The sample shows 80,000 to 130,000 clones, about 94% of them seen only once. The genes are TRBV19 and TRBJ1-4; TRBD1 might be the D (5 bases). The receptor was derived from a female donor with multiple sclerosis, enrolled in a pregnancy study. Here the sequenced sample was peripheral blood, taken before pregnancy. DNA for the CDR3: TGTGCCAGTAGTATCACCGGGGGAGAGGAAAAACTGTTTTTT. It yields the protein CASSITGGEEKLFF. Together with reference TRBV19 and TRBJ1-4, the CDR3 gives the full variable domain: DGGITQSPKYLFRKEGQNVTLSCEQNLNHDAMYWYRQDPGQGLRLIYYSQIVNDFQKGDIAEGYSVSREKKESFPLTVTSAQKNPTAFYLCASSITGGEEKLFFGSGTQLSVL.